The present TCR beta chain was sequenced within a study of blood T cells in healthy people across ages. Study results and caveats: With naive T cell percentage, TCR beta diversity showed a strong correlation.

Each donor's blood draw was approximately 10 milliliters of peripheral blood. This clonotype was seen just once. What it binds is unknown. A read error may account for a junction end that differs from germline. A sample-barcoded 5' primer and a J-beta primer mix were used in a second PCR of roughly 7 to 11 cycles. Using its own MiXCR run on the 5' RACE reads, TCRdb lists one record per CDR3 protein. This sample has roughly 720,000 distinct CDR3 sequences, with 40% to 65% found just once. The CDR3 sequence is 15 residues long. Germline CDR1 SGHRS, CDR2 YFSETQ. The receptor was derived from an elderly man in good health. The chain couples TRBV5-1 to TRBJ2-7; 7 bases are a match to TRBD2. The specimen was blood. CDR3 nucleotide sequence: TGCGCCAGCGGCTTGGGCGGGAGTGGCTCCTACGAGCAGTACTTC. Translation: CASGLGGSGSYEQYF.